Shown below are 20 T cell receptor beta chains from a single sample sequenced in a study of T-cell reconstitution after alpha-beta-depleted transplantation in children. The library targeted TCRbeta and was prepared with unique molecular identifiers. TCRdb reprocessed the PCR reads with MiXCR, giving one entry per CDR3 protein. This table holds about 230,000 distinct CDR3 sequences, 9.7% found once. The specimen was PBMCs from the stem cell graft donor, collected from the stem cell graft. These TCRs come from a human donor who donated a stem cell graft to a child with SCID.

This clonotype was found many times. This chain joins TRBV5-1 and TRBJ1-1, with 7 positions matching TRBD1. V lost 3 bases and J lost 1; bases outside the gene matches: 6. Per the germline V gene, CDR1 is SGHRS and CDR2 is YFSETQ. CDR3 size: 15 residues. CDR3 in DNA: TGCGCCAGCAGCTCAACGCAGGGGGAGAACACTGAAGCTTTCTTT. Translation gives CASSSTQGENTEAFF.

This clonotype has ten or more counts. This chain uses TRBV18 with TRBJ2-3; 10 nucleotides line up with TRBD1. Germline loops: CDR1 KGHSH, CDR2 LQKENI. There are 16 residues in the CDR3. V trimming: 5 bases; J trimming: 1 base; junction bases outside the gene matches: 6. The CDR3 loop reads CASSGGTGAGTDTQYF. CDR3 nucleotide sequence: TGTGCCAGCTCAGGAGGGACAGGGGCCGGCACAGATACGCAGTATTTT.

In its sample, this clonotype was seen many times. The chain is built from TRBV5-8 and TRBJ2-4; 10 nucleotides agree with TRBD1. This CDR3 comprises 16 residues. Germline lookup yields CDR1 SGHTS and CDR2 YDEGEE. V was clipped by 3 bases and J by 2 bases; unmatched bases: 5. CDR3 nucleotides: TGTGCCAGCAGCTCGGACAGGGGGGGATCCAAAAACATTCAGTACTTC. Protein: CASSSDRGGSKNIQYF.

This clonotype was observed at least ten times. The rearrangement links TRBV20-1 to TRBJ1-1; 7 bases align to TRBD1. CDR3 length: 16 residues. Germline-derived CDR1 and CDR2 are DFQATT and SNEGSKA (reference sequence). With V trimmed by 2 bases and J by 4 bases, 13 bases remained unmatched. The CDR3 DNA is TGCAGTGCTAGACCTCGACAGGGTCGGGTGAGCACTGAAGCTTTCTTT. Protein: CSARPRQGRVSTEAFF.

This clonotype was counted ten times or more. The V gene is TRBV7-2, the J gene TRBJ2-5; D not certain. The CDR3 covers 15 residues. Deletions cut 1 base from V and 2 bases from J, with 11 bases between. CDR1 and CDR2 (germline): SGHTA, FQGNSA. CDR3 coding DNA: TGTGCCAGCAGCTTAGTGGATTCACCGCAAGAGACCCAGTACTTC. Its translation is CASSLVDSPQETQYF.

This clonotype was seen ten or more times. V gene TRBV6-5 combines with J gene TRBJ2-1, with 11 bases that match TRBD2. Trimming cost V 8 bases and J 6 bases; bases outside gene matches: 3. In germline, CDR1 is MNHEY, CDR2 SVGAGI. This CDR3 spans 13 amino acids. The CDR3 DNA reads TGTGCCAGCCATAGCGGGGGGGCCAATGAGCAGTTCTTC. Its protein product is CASHSGGANEQFF.

This clonotype was seen at least ten times. This chain uses TRBV5-6 with TRBJ1-1, with a weak D call TRBD1 (5 bases). The germline V and J ends were trimmed by 4 bases and 1 base, with 20 bases remaining between them. The CDR3 has 17 amino acids. CDR1 is SGHDT and CDR2 is YYEEEE in the germline V gene. In nucleotides, the CDR3 is TGTGCCAGCAGCCCCCCCCTTCCAAGTGACAGGAACACTGAAGCTTTCTTT. It translates to CASSPPLPSDRNTEAFF.

The chain is built from TRBV28 and TRBJ2-7, with 7 bases matching TRBD1. V was clipped by 6 bases and J by 3 bases; unmatched bases: 11. The length of the CDR3 is 15 residues. Looked up from germline, CDR1 is MDHEN and CDR2 is SYDVKM. DNA of the CDR3: TGTGCCAGCAGGGACACAGGGGCAAATCTCTACGAGCAGTACTTC. Translated, it gives CASRDTGANLYEQYF. Looking up the rest from reference TRBV28 and TRBJ2-7 gives the full variable domain: DVKVTQSSRYLVKRTGEKVFLECVQDMDHENMFWYRQDPGLGLRLIYFSYDVKMKEKGDIPEGYSVSREKKERFSLILESASTNQTSMYLCASRDTGANLYEQYFGPGTRLTVT.

Turning to this clonotype: Being one base from a much bigger clone, this may be a read error. Here the CDR3 omits its conserved ending phenylalanine or tryptophan, so a read error is the likely source. V is TRBV5-1 and J is TRBJ2-5; the D is unclear. The V end lost 1 base, the J end lost 1 base, and 8 bases lay between the germline ends. CDR3 length equals 14 residues. Germline V CDR1 and CDR2: SGHRS, YFSETQ. The CDR3 region is CASSLPDTQETQYY. The CDR3 region has the DNA TGCGCCAGCAGCTTGCCCGACACCCAAGAGACCCAGTACTAC.

This clonotype has at least ten counts. The chain combines TRBV3-1 with TRBJ1-1; D remains unclear. This CDR3 has 13 amino acids. V shed 1 base and J shed 7 bases, with 10 bases lying between them. Germline CDR1 reads LGHDT; CDR2 reads YNNKEL (reference sequence). The CDR3 region is CASSQGFLSEAFF. The CDR3 DNA reads as TGTGCCAGCAGCCAAGGGTTTTTGAGTGAAGCTTTCTTT.

This clonotype was picked up many times. CDR3 coding DNA: TGCGCCAGCAGCGTGGGACTAGCGGGGCCAGAGACCCAGTACTTC. Its protein product is CASSVGLAGPETQYF. The J gene is TRBJ2-5, the V gene TRBV5-1, with TRBD2 identical over 13 bases. Losses at the gene ends were 4 bases for V and 4 bases for J; bases not matched to a gene: 4. CDR3 size: 15 residues. CDR1 and CDR2 (germline): SGHRS, YFSETQ.

V gene TRBV5-1 combines with J gene TRBJ2-1; 10 nucleotides align to TRBD2. The CDR3 is 15 amino acids. The ends lost 4 bases at V and 10 bases at J; junction bases unmatched: 11. Germline CDR1 is SGHRS and CDR2 is YFSETQ. The CDR3 loop reads CASSIKRGGPGEQFF. As DNA, the CDR3 is TGCGCCAGCAGCATAAAGCGGGGGGGCCCAGGAGAGCAGTTCTTC.

There are many counts of this clonotype. The CDR3 region has the DNA TGTGCCAGCAGTCGACAGGGGGAGACCCAGTACTTC. Its translation is CASSRQGETQYF. The gene calls are TRBV12-3 or TRBV12-4 and TRBJ2-5; 8 bases align to TRBD1. Germline trimming cut 5 bases from V and 5 bases from J; bases unmatched to any gene: 1. This CDR3 has 12 amino acids.

This clonotype was seen repeatedly, ten times or more. The V gene is TRBV20-1, the J gene TRBJ1-1; D ambiguous. Trimming took off 5 bases at V and 4 bases at J, with 8 bases between the two ends. The CDR3 is 11 residues long. In germline, CDR1 is DFQATT, CDR2 SNEGSKA (reference sequence). The CDR3, as DNA: TGCAGTGCTCTGGCCCTCACTGAAGCTTTCTTT. As protein: CSALALTEAFF.

This clonotype was observed many times. The chain combines TRBV7-8 with TRBJ1-3; D not certain. CDR1 is SGHVS and CDR2 is FQNEAQ in the germline V gene. Trimming removed 6 bases at V and 2 bases at J, with 14 bases between. CDR3 length equals 15 residues. CDR3 nucleotides: TGTGCCAGCAGTAAAGGCCCCGGTCCTGGAAACACCATATATTTT. Translation: CASSKGPGPGNTIYF.

This clonotype was seen many times. The chain recombines TRBV20-1 with TRBJ1-1; 10 bases map to TRBD1. Germline CDR1 DFQATT, CDR2 SNEGSKA (reference sequence). The CDR3 totals 12 residues. V lost 1 base, J lost 10 bases, and 3 bases stayed unmatched. The DNA for the CDR3 is TGCAGTGCTAGAGTCGGGGACAGGGGAGCTTTCTTT. The encoded protein is CSARVGDRGAFF.

In this sample, this clonotype turned up many times. This chain links TRBV10-3 with TRBJ1-1; D not certain. The V end was cut by 5 bases, the J end by 1 base, with 11 bases between. This CDR3 is 14 amino acids long. CDR1 is ENHRY, CDR2 SYGVKD, per germline. CDR3 region: CAISNSLRNTEAFF. CDR3 coding DNA: TGTGCCATCAGTAACTCTTTAAGGAACACTGAAGCTTTCTTT.

V usage is TRBV12-3 or TRBV12-4 and J usage is TRBJ2-2; the D gene is possibly TRBD1 (6 bases). The ends were cut back, 6 bases at V and 2 bases at J, with 10 bases in the middle. The CDR3 totals 14 residues. The CDR3 DNA is TGTGCCAGCAGGCCAGGGGAAAACACCGGGGAGCTGTTTTTT. The encoded protein is CASRPGENTGELFF.

This clonotype has a count of ten or more. The rearrangement links TRBV5-1 to TRBJ2-7; no clear D. This CDR3 has 12 amino acids. Germline V CDR1 and CDR2: SGHRS, YFSETQ. V was pared by 4 bases and J by 2 bases, with 7 bases between. DNA of the CDR3: TGCGCCAGCAGCGACCGGCCCTACGAGCAGTACTTC. This codes for CASSDRPYEQYF.

This clonotype has ten or more counts. The J gene is TRBJ2-5, the V gene TRBV7-2; 7 bases align to TRBD1. Per the germline V gene, CDR1 is SGHTA and CDR2 is FQGNSA. This CDR3 region has 14 residues. With V trimmed by 4 bases and J by 5 bases, 7 bases remained unmatched. CDR3 loop: CASSSNRGFETQYF. The CDR3 DNA reads as TGTGCCAGCAGCTCTAACAGGGGTTTCGAGACCCAGTACTTC.